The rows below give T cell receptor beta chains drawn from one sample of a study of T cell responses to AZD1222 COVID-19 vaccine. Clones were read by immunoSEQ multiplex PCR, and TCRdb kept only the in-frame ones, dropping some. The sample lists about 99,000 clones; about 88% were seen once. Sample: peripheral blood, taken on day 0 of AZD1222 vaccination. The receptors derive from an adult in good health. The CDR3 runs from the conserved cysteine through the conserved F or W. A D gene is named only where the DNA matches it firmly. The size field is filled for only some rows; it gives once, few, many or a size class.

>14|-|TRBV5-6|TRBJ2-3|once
CASRRGVLTDTQYF
TGTGCCAGCAGGAGGGGGGTCCTCACAGATACGCAGTATTTT
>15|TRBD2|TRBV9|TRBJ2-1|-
CASTQGLVGGVEQFF
TGTGCCAGCACCCAGGGACTAGTGGGGGGGGTTGAGCAGTTCTTC
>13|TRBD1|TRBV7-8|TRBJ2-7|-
CASSARQGYEQYF
TGTGCCAGCAGCGCAAGACAGGGCTACGAGCAGTACTTC
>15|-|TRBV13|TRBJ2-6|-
CASSLNRAGANVLTF
TGTGCCAGCAGCCTCAACAGGGCTGGGGCCAACGTCCTGACTTTC
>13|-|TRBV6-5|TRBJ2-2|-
CATGRANTGELFF
TGTGCCACAGGGCGGGCGAACACCGGGGAGCTGTTTTTT
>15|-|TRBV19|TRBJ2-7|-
CASSIEYSGGEEQYF
TGTGCCAGTAGTATCGAGTACTCCGGGGGCGAGGAGCAGTACTTC
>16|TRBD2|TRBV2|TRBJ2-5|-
CASSDRAGGLGETQYF
TGTGCCAGCAGTGATCGGGCGGGGGGGCTTGGAGAGACCCAGTACTTC
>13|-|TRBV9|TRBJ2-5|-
CASSVGGWETQYF
TGTGCCAGCAGCGTAGGGGGATGGGAGACCCAGTACTTC
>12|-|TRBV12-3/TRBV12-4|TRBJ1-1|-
CASRDRNTEAFF
TGTGCCAGCAGGGACAGGAACACTGAAGCTTTCTTT
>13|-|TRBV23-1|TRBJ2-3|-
CASSLGVTDTQYF
TGCGCCAGCAGTCTAGGGGTAACAGATACGCAGTATTTT
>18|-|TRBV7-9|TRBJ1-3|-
CASSLQTGPTKGGNTIYF
TGTGCCAGCAGCCTACAAACCGGGCCCACCAAAGGCGGAAACACCATATATTTT
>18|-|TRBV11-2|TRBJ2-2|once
CASSTPNRALSYTGELFF
TGTGCCAGCAGCACCCCGAACAGGGCATTATCGTATACCGGGGAGCTGTTTTTT
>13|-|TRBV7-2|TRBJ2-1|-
CASSFTRQGEQFF
TGTGCCAGCAGCTTTACTAGGCAGGGTGAGCAGTTCTTC
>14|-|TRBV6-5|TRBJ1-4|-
CASSPRGTNEKLFF
TGTGCCAGCAGTCCAAGAGGCACTAATGAAAAACTGTTTTTT
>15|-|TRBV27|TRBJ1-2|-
CASSFRGQLGYGYTF
TGTGCCAGCAGTTTCAGAGGGCAGCTGGGCTATGGCTACACCTTC
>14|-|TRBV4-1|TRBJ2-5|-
CASSQARDGGTQYF
TGCGCCAGCAGCCAAGCCAGGGATGGCGGGACCCAGTACTTC
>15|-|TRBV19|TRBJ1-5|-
CASIPRTTSNQPQHF
TGTGCCAGTATCCCTCGGACCACTAGCAATCAGCCCCAGCATTTT
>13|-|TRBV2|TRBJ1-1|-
CASSDGVSNEAFF
TGTGCCAGCAGTGATGGGGTCTCGAATGAAGCTTTCTTT
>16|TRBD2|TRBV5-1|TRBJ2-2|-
CASTQGTSGNTGELFF
TGCGCCAGCACCCAAGGGACTAGCGGAAACACCGGGGAGCTGTTTTTT
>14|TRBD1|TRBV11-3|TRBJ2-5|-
CASSEGAGTETQYF
TGTGCCAGCAGCGAGGGGGCAGGGACGGAGACCCAGTACTTC
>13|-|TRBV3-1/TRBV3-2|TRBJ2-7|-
CASSQDWAGEQYF
TGTGCCAGCAGCCAAGATTGGGCGGGCGAGCAGTACTTC
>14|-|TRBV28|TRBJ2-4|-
CASSLQGRGNIQYF
TGTGCCAGCAGTTTACAGGGTAGGGGAAACATTCAGTACTTC
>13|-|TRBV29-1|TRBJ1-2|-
CSVGQGENYGYTF
TGCAGCGTTGGGCAGGGTGAAAACTATGGCTACACCTTC
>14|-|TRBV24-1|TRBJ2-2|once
CATSDRRQTGELFF
TGTGCCACCAGTGATAGGAGACAGACCGGGGAGCTGTTTTTT
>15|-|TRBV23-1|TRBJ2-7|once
CASSQSCARVYEQYF
TGCGCCAGCAGTCAATCCTGTGCCAGAGTCTACGAGCAGTACTTC
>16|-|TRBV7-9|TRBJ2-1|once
CASSRLGGPPSWEQFF
TGTGCCAGCAGCAGATTGGGGGGGCCCCCTTCGTGGGAGCAGTTCTTC
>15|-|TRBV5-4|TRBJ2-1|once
CASSSGPSSYNEQFF
TGTGCCAGCAGCTCAGGACCCAGCTCCTACAATGAGCAGTTCTTC
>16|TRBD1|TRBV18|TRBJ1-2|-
CASSPPSAGGFYGYTF
TGTGCCAGCTCACCACCGTCTGCAGGGGGGTTCTATGGCTACACCTTC
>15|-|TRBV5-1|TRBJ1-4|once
CASSLAQGTGEKLFF
TGCGCCAGCAGCTTGGCCCAGGGGACCGGTGAAAAACTGTTTTTT
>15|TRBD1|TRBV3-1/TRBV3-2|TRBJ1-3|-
CASSLQGLSGNTIYF
TGTGCCAGCAGCCTACAGGGGTTATCTGGAAACACCATATATTTT
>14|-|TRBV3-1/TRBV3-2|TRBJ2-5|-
CASRSGGIRETQYF
TGTGCCAGCAGAAGTGGCGGGATACGGGAGACCCAGTACTTC
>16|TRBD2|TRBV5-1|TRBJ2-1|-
CASNGAGLVNDYEQFF
TGCGCCAGCAACGGAGCTGGACTAGTAAATGATTATGAGCAGTTCTTC
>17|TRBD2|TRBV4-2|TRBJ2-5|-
CASSPEPGTSGGETQYF
TGTGCCAGCAGCCCCGAACCCGGGACTAGTGGTGGGGAGACCCAGTACTTC
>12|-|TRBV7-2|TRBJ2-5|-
CASSPIRETQYF
TGTGCCAGCAGCCCGATCCGGGAGACCCAGTACTTC
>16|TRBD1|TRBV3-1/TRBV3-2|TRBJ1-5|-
CASSARRTGDNQPQHF
TGTGCCAGCAGTGCGCGGCGGACAGGAGACAATCAGCCCCAGCATTTT
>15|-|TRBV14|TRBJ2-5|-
CASSLTLVGAETQYF
TGTGCCAGCAGCCTAACTCTAGTGGGGGCAGAGACCCAGTACTTC
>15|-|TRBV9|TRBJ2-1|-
CASSARRGGLDEQFF
TGTGCCAGCAGCGCTAGACGGGGCGGCCTCGATGAGCAGTTCTTC
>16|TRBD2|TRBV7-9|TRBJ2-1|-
CASSPEASGGASEQFF
TGTGCCAGCAGCCCGGAGGCTAGCGGGGGGGCGAGTGAGCAGTTCTTC
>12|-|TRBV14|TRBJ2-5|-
CASSPLGETQYF
TGTGCCAGCAGCCCACTTGGAGAGACCCAGTACTTC
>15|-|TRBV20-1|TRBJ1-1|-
CSASTGLDLNTEAFF
TGCAGTGCTAGTACAGGGCTCGATCTAAACACTGAAGCTTTCTTT
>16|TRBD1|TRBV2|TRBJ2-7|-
CASSARGGTGLGEQYF
TGTGCCAGCAGCGCCAGGGGGGGGACAGGGTTAGGCGAGCAGTACTTC
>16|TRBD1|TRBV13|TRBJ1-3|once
CASSWGQTFSGNTIYF
TGTGCCAGCAGTTGGGGACAGACCTTTTCTGGAAACACCATATATTTT
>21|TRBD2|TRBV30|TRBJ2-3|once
CAWSVYSGLAGVLNSTDTQYF
TGTGCCTGGAGTGTTTACTCTGGACTAGCGGGGGTCTTAAATAGCACAGATACGCAGTATTTT
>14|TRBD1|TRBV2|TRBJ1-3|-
CARSQGALGNTIYF
TGTGCCAGAAGTCAGGGGGCGCTTGGAAACACCATATATTTT
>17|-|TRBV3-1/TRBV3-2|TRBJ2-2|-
CASSPKYEPGLRGELFF
TGTGCCAGCAGCCCCAAATATGAACCGGGACTTCGCGGGGAGCTGTTTTTT
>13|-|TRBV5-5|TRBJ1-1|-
CASSPGIGFEAFF
TGTGCCAGCAGCCCCGGAATCGGGTTTGAAGCTTTCTTT
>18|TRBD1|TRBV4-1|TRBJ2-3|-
CASSRWDRGSGDTDTQYF
TGCGCCAGCAGCCGCTGGGACAGGGGATCGGGGGATACAGATACGCAGTATTTT
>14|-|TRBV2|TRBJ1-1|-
CASSVEGGDTEAFF
TGTGCCAGCAGTGTCGAGGGGGGGGACACTGAAGCTTTCTTT
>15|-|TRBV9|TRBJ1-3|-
CASSVGSRSGNTIYF
TGTGCCAGCAGCGTGGGCAGTCGCTCTGGAAACACCATATATTTT
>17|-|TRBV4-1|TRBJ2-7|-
CASSEAVKGSAGPRQYF
TGCGCCAGCAGCGAAGCCGTAAAGGGCAGCGCGGGCCCTCGACAGTACTTC
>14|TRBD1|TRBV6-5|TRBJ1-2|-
CASSRAGQGYGYTF
TGTGCCAGCAGCCGGGCCGGACAGGGCTATGGCTACACCTTC
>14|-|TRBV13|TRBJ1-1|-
CASRPGTAEFQAFF
TGTGCCAGCAGGCCCGGGACGGCGGAATTTCAAGCTTTCTTT
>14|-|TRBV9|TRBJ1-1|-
CASSAGWTHTEAFF
TGTGCCAGCAGCGCTGGGTGGACTCACACTGAAGCTTTCTTT